This record concerns one TCR beta chain sequence. Its specificity is unknown. This record belongs to a study of Ad26.COV2.S vaccination and SARS-CoV-2 variants. Study at large: Each vaccinee took Ad26.COV2.S intramuscularly, once or twice 56 days apart.

The assay was immunoSEQ multiplex PCR, and TCRdb's table has in-frame clones only and misses some. The data show 350,000 to 550,000 clones, 85% to 90% seen once. Findings and limits, study-wide: Spike-specific TCR breadth was greater after Ad26.COV2.S than placebo.

Treatment specified: some 20 received Ad26.COV2.S at low or high dose, single or two shots; about 5 received placebo; per-sample allocation not given. Material that was analyzed had been drawn on day 63 after the first vaccine or placebo injection. The sequence was collected from a person aged 18-65 years who received the Ad26.COV2.S COVID-19 vaccine or a placebo. Sequences were derived from peripheral blood, sampled in a trial of Ad26.COV2.S vaccine versus placebo.

This chain's CDR3 is CASSQDWGTGRWGYTF. Here the CDR3 DNA reads TGCGCCAGCAGCCAAGATTGGGGGACAGGGCGTTGGGGCTACACCTTC. V and J are TRBV4-3 and TRBJ1-2, with TRBD1 matching 9 bases. CDR1 LGHNA and CDR2 YSLEER come from the germline V gene. The CDR3 contains 16 residues. V was clipped by 0 bases and J by 8 bases; unmatched bases: 10.